This T cell receptor (beta chain) derives from a study of blood T cell repertoires in COVID-19 (TCRdb year 2020). In terms of the full investigation: Collaborator samples came from the United States, Italy and Spain and covered acute and convalescent phases of COVID-19. The samples were drawn from two sources: the first 160 participants of the ongoing ImmuneRACE study, and 950 to 1,500 subjects contributed by 6 global collaborators. HLA class I and class II types, where available, came from metadata supplied by the sample provider rather than from assay-based typing. The repertoires were released in a freely available public database intended as a resource for research on the immune response to SARS-CoV-2. Deeply sampled blood TCRbeta repertoires from subjects exposed to, actively infected with, or recovered from COVID-19 were included in the dataset. The material from the prospective study consisted of cDNA or gDNA derived from T cells, B-cell-depleted T cells, or PBMCs. Sample metadata almost always included a de-identified subject ID, COVID-19 status, age in years and sex.

What the study reported, not specific to this receptor: Clinical and demographic metadata were provided uncurated, with the amount varying by source and participant.

Collaborating institutions collected whole blood in K2EDTA tubes following their own protocols. For TCRbeta analysis, collaborators shipped samples in one of three forms: frozen whole blood, isolated PBMCs, or DNA extracted from either of those sample types. From the cysteine through the phenylalanine, the CDR3 covers 13 amino acids. Only the CDR3 DNA is retained, 39 bases long and in frame from the first base. The germline V gene encodes CDR1 LGHDT and CDR2 YNNKEL (reference sequence). V loses 0 bases at its end and J loses 12 bases; junction bases beyond the gene matches: 4. About this clone: The antigen it binds to is not known. No qualities accompany the bases; no much larger clone lies one base away.

TCRbeta CDR3 regions were amplified from genomic DNA using the immunoSEQ Assay, a bias-controlled multiplex PCR. In the source study's methods: The number of nucleated cells in each sample was estimated by amplification of reference gene primers within the assay. To quantify the absolute abundance of each unique TCRbeta CDR3 rearrangement, sequence reads were collapsed and filtered. For each sample, productive Simpson clonality was calculated as the square root of Simpson's diversity index over productive rearrangements. TCRdb retrieved this table from immuneACCESS and kept in-frame rearrangements only. Not all clones are present; in checked studies, unresolved V genes account for under half, and no reason is known for the remainder. D and trimming were read from the DNA, whereas the V and J calls and clone size are those reported in that table. The sample table holds 200,000 to 250,000 clones, of which 85% to 90% were seen once. The top ten constitute 6.2% of the sample.

The TCR was taken from a man in his 60s with acute or convalescent COVID-19. The receptor chain draws on TRBV3-1 (or the pseudogene TRBV3-2) and TRBJ2-1; TRBD2 lines up with 8 middle nucleotides. Sequenced sample: peripheral blood. The nucleotides read TGTGCCAGCAGCCAAGATCGAAGCGGGAGGCAGTTCTTC. This encodes CASSQDRSGRQFF.